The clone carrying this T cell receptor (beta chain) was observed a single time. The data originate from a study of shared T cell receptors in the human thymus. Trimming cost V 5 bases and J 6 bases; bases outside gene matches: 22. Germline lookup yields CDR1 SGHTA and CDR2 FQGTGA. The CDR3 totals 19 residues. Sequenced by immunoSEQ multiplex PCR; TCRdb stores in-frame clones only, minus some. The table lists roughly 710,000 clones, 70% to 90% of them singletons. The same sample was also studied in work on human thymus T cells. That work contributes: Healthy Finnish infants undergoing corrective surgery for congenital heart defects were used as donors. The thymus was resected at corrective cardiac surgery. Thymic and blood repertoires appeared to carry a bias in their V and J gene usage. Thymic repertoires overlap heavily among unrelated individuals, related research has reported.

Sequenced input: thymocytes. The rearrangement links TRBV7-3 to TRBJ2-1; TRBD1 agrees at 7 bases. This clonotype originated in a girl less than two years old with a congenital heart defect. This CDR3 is CASSPNRGEEYSPFNEQFF. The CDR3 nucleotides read TGTGCCAGCAGCCCCAACAGGGGCGAGGAGTATAGCCCCTTCAATGAGCAGTTCTTC.